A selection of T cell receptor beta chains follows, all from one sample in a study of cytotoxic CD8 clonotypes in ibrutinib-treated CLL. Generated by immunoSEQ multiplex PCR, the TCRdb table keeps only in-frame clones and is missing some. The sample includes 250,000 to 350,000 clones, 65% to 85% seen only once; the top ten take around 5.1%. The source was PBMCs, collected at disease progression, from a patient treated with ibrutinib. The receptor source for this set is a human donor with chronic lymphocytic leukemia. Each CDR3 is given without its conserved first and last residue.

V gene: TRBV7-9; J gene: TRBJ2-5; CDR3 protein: ASSFQGLARETQY
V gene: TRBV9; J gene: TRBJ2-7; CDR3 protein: ASSASAAYEQY
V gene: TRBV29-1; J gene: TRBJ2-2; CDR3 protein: SVGEHTGELF
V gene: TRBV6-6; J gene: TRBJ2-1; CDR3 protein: ASSLVGLGSNEQF
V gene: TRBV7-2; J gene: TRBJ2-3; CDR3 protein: ASSLAGASTPTDTQY
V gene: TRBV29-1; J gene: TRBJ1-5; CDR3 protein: SVDQGPNQPQH
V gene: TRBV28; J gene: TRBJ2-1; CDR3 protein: ASSQTGKGRDNEQF
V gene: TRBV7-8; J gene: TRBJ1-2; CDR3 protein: ASSLRRGDGIFGYT
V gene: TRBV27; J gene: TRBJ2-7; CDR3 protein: ASSIHRGWSYEQY
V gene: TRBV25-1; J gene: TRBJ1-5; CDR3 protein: ASSRDTSNQPQH
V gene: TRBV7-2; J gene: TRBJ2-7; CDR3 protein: ASSQRRLSYEQY